One sample yielded the 28 T cell receptor beta chains listed below, sequenced in a study of blood T cell repertoires in COVID-19. Profiling relied on immunoSEQ multiplex PCR, and the TCRdb table lists in-frame clones only, not all of them. The data show about 73,000 clones, approximately 71% seen once. Material for sequencing was peripheral blood. These receptors originate from a man in his 70s with COVID-19, enrolled during active disease.

The chain employs TRBV7-9 and TRBJ1-1, with 9 positions matching TRBD1. This CDR3 has 16 residues. Trimming took 0 bases from V and 4 from J; bases not matched to a gene: 6. The germline CDR1 and CDR2 sequences are SEHNR and FQNEAQ (reference sequence). The CDR3 region has the DNA TGTGCCAGCAGCTTAGCGCGGGGACAGGGTGGCACTGAAGCTTTCTTT. It is translated as CASSLARGQGGTEAFF.

The chain joins TRBV4-2 to TRBJ2-3, with TRBD2 identical over 9 bases. Germline trimming cut 0 bases from V and 7 bases from J; bases unmatched to any gene: 8. The CDR3 consists of 16 residues. Germline CDR1 is LGHNA and CDR2 is YNFKEQ. CDR3 region: CASSQDRSLAGNTQYF. For the CDR3, the DNA is TGTGCCAGCAGCCAAGATCGGAGTCTAGCGGGGAATACGCAGTATTTT.

The V and J genes are TRBV4-3 and TRBJ2-1, with 9 positions matching TRBD2. CDR1 is LGHNA and CDR2 is YSLEER in the germline V gene. The CDR3 runs 20 residues. Unmatched junction bases numbered 14, after V lost 0 bases and J lost 2 bases. CDR3 sequence (DNA): TGCGCCAGCAGCCAAGAACCGTCGACTAGCGGAATCTCCACCTACAATGAGCAGTTCTTC. It is translated as CASSQEPSTSGISTYNEQFF.

The genes are TRBV2 and TRBJ2-1, with 12 positions matching TRBD2. Trimming at V came to 4 bases and at J to 10 bases, leaving 8 bases not matched to a gene. The CDR3 has 15 amino acids. Germline CDR1 and CDR2: SNHLY and FYNNEI. The CDR3 DNA reads TGTGCCAGCAGTGGGACTAGCGGGAACTTACGCGAGCAGTTCTTC. Translating gives CASSGTSGNLREQFF.

The CDR3 region has the DNA TGTGCCAGTAGTATTTTGACAGGGCGAGGAAACACCATATATTTT. Its protein product is CASSILTGRGNTIYF. The rearrangement links TRBV19 to TRBJ1-3; 7 bases are a match to TRBD1. The V segment lost 3 bases and the J segment 4 bases; nucleotides outside the gene matches: 6. The CDR3 is made up of 15 amino acids. Germline assignment: CDR1 LNHDA and CDR2 SQIVND (reference sequence).

The rearrangement links TRBV5-6 to TRBJ2-2; tentatively, D is TRBD2 (6 bases). The CDR3 is made up of 19 amino acids. V was pared by 4 bases and J by 1 base, with 23 bases between. Germline CDR1 and CDR2: SGHDT and YYEEEE. The DNA of the CDR3 is TGTGCCAGCAGCATTTACTTCTTGGGGCGGGAACGGAACACCGGGGAGCTGTTTTTT. Amino acids: CASSIYFLGRERNTGELFF.

This chain uses TRBV25-1 with TRBJ2-7; 9 positions match TRBD1. J was trimmed by 3 bases and V by 6 bases; bases with no gene match: 6. In germline, CDR1 is MGHDK, CDR2 SYGVNS. This CDR3 is 14 amino acids long. CDR3 sequence (DNA): TGTGCCAGCAGCCCGACAGGGGGGGACTACGAGCAGTACTTC. It translates to CASSPTGGDYEQYF.

This sequence joins TRBV29-1 and TRBJ1-6, with D tentatively TRBD1 (5 bases). This CDR3 contains 13 residues. V was trimmed by 7 bases and J by 3 bases, leaving 10 bases between them. Germline loops: CDR1 SQVTM, CDR2 ANQGSEA. CDR3 amino acids: CSAADNYNSPLHF. The CDR3 bases are TGCAGCGCGGCGGACAACTATAATTCACCCCTCCACTTT. Full variable domain (remainder filled in from reference TRBV29-1 and TRBJ1-6): SAVISQKPSRDICQRGTSLTIQCQVDSQVTMMFWYRQQPGQSLTLIATANQGSEATYESGFVIDKFPISRPNLTFSTLTVSNMSPEDSSIYLCSAADNYNSPLHFGNGTRLTVT.

The sample holds one count of this clone. The chain is built from TRBV5-1 and TRBJ2-7, with TRBD1 matching over 7 bases. Germline assignment: CDR1 SGHRS and CDR2 YFSETQ. V lost 4 bases and J lost 1; bases outside the gene matches: 11. The CDR3 spans 16 residues. The CDR3 sequence is CASSEIDRAHSYEQYF. The CDR3 nucleotides are TGCGCCAGCAGCGAGATTGACAGGGCTCATTCCTACGAGCAGTACTTC.

By share, this clone counts as medium-sized. V is TRBV29-1 and J is TRBJ1-1; D gene unclear. Germline assignment: CDR1 SQVTM and CDR2 ANQGSEA. V was shortened by 2 bases and J by 0 bases, with 7 bases between the two germline ends. The CDR3 contains 13 residues. The CDR3 here is CSVERRLNTEAFF. The CDR3 bases are TGCAGCGTTGAACGGCGGCTGAACACTGAAGCTTTCTTT.

The table lists this clone with a count of one. The J gene is TRBJ2-3, the V gene TRBV5-1; 7 positions agree with TRBD2. V was clipped by 1 base and J by 4 bases; unmatched bases: 9. The length of the CDR3 is 16 residues. Germline CDR1 reads SGHRS; CDR2 reads YFSETQ. The CDR3 DNA reads as TGCGCCAGCAGCTTGCGGGGCGGCGGGAGTGCAGATACGCAGTATTTT. Protein sequence: CASSLRGGGSADTQYF.

Many counts were recorded for this clone. V is TRBV4-1 and J is TRBJ2-7; the match to TRBD2 covers 10 bases. Germline CDR1 is MGHRA and CDR2 is YSYEKL. CDR3 length: 17 residues. The V and J ends lost 1 base and 3 bases, in that order; junction bases with no gene match: 9. The CDR3 DNA is TGCGCCAGCAGCCAAGTCTCTAGCGGGAGAAGGGGCTACGAGCAGTACTTC. It yields the protein CASSQVSSGRRGYEQYF.

This sequence joins TRBV4-3 and TRBJ1-2; D unclear. This CDR3 comprises 16 residues. The germline gives CDR1 LGHNA, CDR2 YSLEER. V lost 0 bases and J 8 bases, leaving 19 bases between the germline ends. The CDR3 here is CASSQDPGGMSWGYTF. As DNA, the CDR3 is TGCGCCAGCAGCCAAGACCCCGGCGGGATGAGCTGGGGCTACACCTTC.

The gene calls are TRBV27 and TRBJ1-1; 9 bases map to TRBD1. Germline values: CDR1 MNHEY, CDR2 SMNVEV (reference sequence). CDR3 length: 13 residues. V was pared by 7 bases and J by 1 base, with 1 base of the junction left unmatched. The CDR3 spells CASKGQGNTEAFF. In nucleotides, the CDR3 is TGTGCCAGCAAGGGACAGGGGAACACTGAAGCTTTCTTT.

The rearrangement joins TRBV28 to TRBJ1-5; 10 positions match TRBD1. Unmatched junction bases numbered 10, after V lost 8 bases and J lost 0 bases. The CDR3 consists of 17 residues. Germline V gene data show CDR1 as MDHEN and CDR2 as SYDVKM. The CDR3 loop reads CASERMTGGYSNQPQHF. As DNA, the CDR3 is TGTGCCAGCGAGCGTATGACAGGGGGCTATAGCAATCAGCCCCAGCATTTT.

The chain has TRBV12-3 or TRBV12-4 and TRBJ2-7; weak D call: TRBD2 (6 bases). V lost 4 bases and J 3 bases, leaving 10 bases between the germline ends. CDR3 size: 13 residues. CDR3 residues: CASSWDFNYEQYF. The CDR3 DNA is TGTGCCAGCAGTTGGGACTTCAACTACGAGCAGTACTTC.

The CDR3 here is CASSYQGQGIYEQYF. DNA of the CDR3: TGTGCCAGCAGTTACCAGGGTCAGGGGATCTACGAGCAGTACTTC. The V and J genes are TRBV6-5 and TRBJ2-7, with D perhaps TRBD1 (6 bases). Per the germline V gene, CDR1 is MNHEY and CDR2 is SVGAGI. The CDR3 consists of 15 residues. V dropped 2 bases and J dropped 3 bases, with 14 bases sitting between them.

V and J are TRBV7-2 and TRBJ2-3; 9 bases match TRBD2. This CDR3 contains 17 residues. J gave up 5 bases and V 2 bases, and 11 bases lay outside the gene matches. Per the germline V gene, CDR1 is SGHTA and CDR2 is FQGNSA. Here the CDR3 DNA reads TGTGCCAGCAGCTTATACCCGCCTAGCGGGGTAGGAGATACGCAGTATTTT. This encodes CASSLYPPSGVGDTQYF. Complete variable domain (other parts from reference TRBV7-2 and TRBJ2-3): GAGVSQSPSNKVTEKGKDVELRCDPISGHTALYWYRQSLGQGLEFLIYFQGNSAPDKSGLPSDRFSAERTGGSVSTLTIQRTQQEDSAVYLCASSLYPPSGVGDTQYFGPGTRLTVL.

The V call is TRBV11-2, the J call TRBJ2-5; no reliable D call. CDR3 length: 14 amino acids. Between the trimmed V and J ends, which lost 1 base and 4 bases, there was a span of 10 bases. Germline CDR1 is SGHAT and CDR2 is FQNNGV. CDR3 sequence (DNA): TGTGCCAGCAGCTTAGGCGGAATGGGAGAGACCCAGTACTTC. This encodes CASSLGGMGETQYF.

This rearrangement joins TRBV9 to TRBJ2-2; 8 bases are a match to TRBD2. Germline values: CDR1 SGDLS, CDR2 YYNGEE. This CDR3 has 18 amino acids. V lost 3 bases to trimming and J lost 3 bases; unmatched junction nucleotides: 13. In DNA, the CDR3 is TGTGCCAGCAGCGCCCCGGGACTAGTATCAGGGTACACCGGGGAGCTGTTTTTT. Protein: CASSAPGLVSGYTGELFF.

This chain connects TRBV14 to TRBJ1-5; the D gene is possibly TRBD1 (5 bases). CDR1 SGHDN and CDR2 FVKESK come from the germline V gene. The ends were cut back, 3 bases at V and 7 bases at J, with 10 bases in the middle. CDR3 length equals 13 residues. The DNA of the CDR3 is TGTGCCAGCAGCCAGAGGGGAGGGCAGCCCCAGCATTTT. This translates into CASSQRGGQPQHF. The entire variable domain, with the rest obtained from reference TRBV14 and TRBJ1-5, is as follows: EAGVTQFPSHSVIEKGQTVTLRCDPISGHDNLYWYRRVMGKEIKFLLHFVKESKQDESGMPNNRFLAERTGGTYSTLKVQPAELEDSGVYFCASSQRGGQPQHFGDGTRLSIL.

The table lists this clone with a few counts. One end of the junction does not line up with germline, which may come from a read error. V gene TRBV7-7 combines with J gene TRBJ2-3; 16 bases fit TRBD2. Per germline, CDR1 SSHAT and CDR2 FNYEAQ (reference sequence). This CDR3 has 17 residues. The CDR3 spells CASSLGLAGGAGDTQYF. As DNA, the CDR3 is TGTGCTAGCAGCTTGGGACTAGCGGGAGGGGCGGGAGATACGCAGTATTTT.

This chain links TRBV4-2 with TRBJ1-2; D unclear. CDR1 LGHNA and CDR2 YNFKEQ come from the germline V gene. The CDR3 runs to 14 residues. The V end was cut by 0 bases, the J end by 8 bases, with 13 bases between. CDR3 amino acids: CASSQDRSAWGYTF. DNA for the CDR3: TGTGCCAGCAGCCAAGATCGCAGCGCCTGGGGCTACACCTTC.

The V call is TRBV7-9, the J call TRBJ2-7, with 7 bases aligning to TRBD1. The V segment lost 5 bases and the J segment 3 bases; nucleotides outside the gene matches: 4. In germline, CDR1 is SEHNR, CDR2 FQNEAQ (reference sequence). The length of the CDR3 is 13 residues. The chain's CDR3 is CASSMTGLYEQYF. The CDR3, as DNA: TGTGCCAGCAGCATGACAGGGCTCTACGAGCAGTACTTC. The whole variable domain, remainder taken from reference TRBV7-9 and TRBJ2-7, is DTGVSQNPRHKITKRGQNVTFRCDPISEHNRLYWYRQTLGQGPEFLTYFQNEAQLEKSRLLSDRFSAERPKGSFSTLEIQRTEQGDSAMYLCASSMTGLYEQYFGPGTRLTVT.

This clone was recorded once. V gene TRBV7-2 combines with J gene TRBJ2-4, with a possible D match to TRBD2 (6 bases). The CDR3 consists of 16 residues. The V end was cut by 1 base, the J end by 6 bases, with 16 bases between. Germline V lookup: CDR1 SGHTA, CDR2 FQGNSA. In DNA form, the CDR3 reads TGTGCCAGCAGCTTAGGAGGGTGGGGAGGAGGAAACATTCAGTACTTC. As protein: CASSLGGWGGGNIQYF.

As for this clone: Other DNA sequences in this sample translate to the same CDR3. The chain combines TRBV7-2 with TRBJ1-5; perhaps TRBD1 as D (6 bases). The CDR3 runs to 13 residues. Germline-derived CDR1 and CDR2 are SGHTA and FQGNSA. Trimming cost V 4 bases and J 7 bases, with 11 bases left between them. The CDR3 loop reads CASSSQQGQPQHF. DNA of the CDR3: TGTGCCAGCAGCTCACAACAGGGACAGCCCCAGCATTTT.

The V gene is TRBV27, the J gene TRBJ1-6, with D perhaps matching TRBD1 (6 bases). Trimming took 3 bases from V and 5 from J, leaving 8 bases between them. Germline CDR1 is MNHEY and CDR2 is SMNVEV (reference sequence). This CDR3 is 14 amino acids long. The CDR3 bases are TGTGCCAGCAGTTTCTACAGGGATAATTCACCCCTCCACTTT. Translation: CASSFYRDNSPLHF.

This clone was seen a single time. The CDR3 region is CASSLVTSGSYEQYF. CDR3 nucleotides: TGTGCCAGCAGCTTAGTCACTAGCGGGAGTTACGAGCAGTACTTC. The V call is TRBV7-9, the J call TRBJ2-7; 11 positions agree with TRBD2. The germline gives CDR1 SEHNR, CDR2 FQNEAQ (reference sequence). This CDR3 is built from 15 residues. Germline trimming cut 1 base from V and 4 bases from J; bases unmatched to any gene: 3.